This TCR beta chain appears in the sequencing data of a study of cytomegalovirus exposure and HLA in healthy donors. This clone was recorded once. It was with 60 Vbeta and 13 Jbeta primers that the PCR ran. Assay: immunoSEQ multiplex PCR; the TCRdb copy retains only in-frame clones and omits some. Of tens of thousands of clones in the sample, over 75% were seen once. Sequencing was performed on PBMCs. This receptor was taken from a male donor in good health and CMV-seropositive.

CDR3: CASSEDRGQNSPLHF. CDR3 nucleotide sequence: TGTGCCAGCTCGGAGGACAGGGGGCAAAATTCACCCCTCCACTTT. The V call is TRBV18, the J call TRBJ1-6; 11 nucleotides align to TRBD1. Germline CDR1 KGHSH, CDR2 LQKENI. V was pared by 6 bases and J by 7 bases, with 5 bases of the junction left unmatched. The CDR3 is 15 amino acids.